These 4 T cell receptor beta chains came from one sample sequenced in a study of cytomegalovirus exposure and HLA in healthy donors. The PCR contained 60 Vbeta and 13 Jbeta primers. Only in-frame clones appear in the TCRdb table, and some are missing; sequencing was by immunoSEQ multiplex PCR. The table includes around 140,000 clones, approximately 74% detected once. Source material: PBMCs. These receptors all come from a male donor in good health and CMV-seronegative.

V usage is TRBV5-4 and J usage is TRBJ2-2; D is ambiguous. CDR3 length: 12 amino acids. CDR1 SGHNT and CDR2 YYREEE come from the germline V gene (reference sequence). V was trimmed by 5 bases and J by 1 base, leaving 3 bases between them. The CDR3 DNA reads as TGTGCCAGCAGTATGAACACCGGGGAGCTGTTTTTT. It translates to CASSMNTGELFF.

This clone turned up a few times. The chain couples TRBV2 to TRBJ2-4; D is undetermined. Germline V gene data show CDR1 as SNHLY and CDR2 as FYNNEI. This CDR3 has 15 amino acids. Deletions cut 5 bases from V and 0 bases from J, with 11 bases between. CDR3 coding DNA: TGTGCCAGCAGTCCCCAACATGTAGCCAAAAACATTCAGTACTTC. It codes for CASSPQHVAKNIQYF.

This clone has more than one count but fewer than ten. As DNA, the CDR3 is TGTGCCAGCAGTCGCCCGGACAGTAACTATGGCTACACCTTC. Residues: CASSRPDSNYGYTF. V and J are TRBV28 and TRBJ1-2, with D possibly matching TRBD1 (6 bases). This CDR3 spans 14 amino acids. V was shortened by 5 bases and J by 1 base, with 11 bases between the two germline ends. In germline, CDR1 is MDHEN, CDR2 SYDVKM.

This chain links TRBV5-1 with TRBJ1-4; D is uncertain. Deletions cut 0 bases from V and 3 bases from J, with 9 bases between. Per germline, CDR1 SGHRS and CDR2 YFSETQ. The CDR3 contains 15 residues. The CDR3 here is CASSLGRTANEKLFF. CDR3 bases: TGCGCCAGCAGCTTGGGGAGGACCGCTAATGAAAAACTGTTTTTT.